Below are 10 T cell receptor beta chains sequenced from a single sample in a study of T cell responses to AZD1222 COVID-19 vaccine. Clones were sequenced by immunoSEQ multiplex PCR, and TCRdb holds only the in-frame ones, with some missing. The sample has 110,000 to 150,000 clones; over 85% are singletons. Material: peripheral blood, obtained on day 0 of MenACWY control vaccination. The receptors were sampled from an adult in good health.

This chain connects TRBV16 to TRBJ1-6; D is possibly TRBD1 (6 bases). Germline CDR1 KGHSY, CDR2 FQNENV. The CDR3 is 12 amino acids. With 7 bases removed from V and 10 bases from J, the gap between germline ends came to 11 bases. The CDR3 bases are TGTGCCAGCACGACAGGAACCTCACCCCTCCACTTT. It codes for CASTTGTSPLHF. The full variable domain, its missing parts supplied by reference TRBV16 and TRBJ1-6, is GEEVAQTPKHLVRGEGQKAKLYCAPIKGHSYVFWYQQVLKNEFKFLISFQNENVFDETGMPKERFSAKCLPNSPCSLEIQATKLEDSAVYFCASTTGTSPLHFGNGTRLTVT.

The rearrangement links TRBV7-9 to TRBJ1-2; D gene unclear. V lost 2 bases and J 2 bases, leaving 18 bases between the germline ends. Germline assignment: CDR1 SEHNR and CDR2 FQNEAQ (reference sequence). This CDR3 is built from 17 residues. The CDR3 loop reads CASSLIFGLGSNYGYTF. The CDR3 DNA reads as TGTGCCAGCAGCTTAATCTTCGGGCTGGGGTCCAACTATGGCTACACCTTC.

The rearrangement uses TRBV7-8 and TRBJ1-6, with unresolved D. The CDR3 runs 17 residues. Germline CDR1 reads SGHVS; CDR2 reads FQNEAQ. V was clipped by 0 bases and J by 0 bases, with 9 bases between them. Here the CDR3 DNA reads TGTGCCAGCAGCTTAGCGGTCGCTAGCTCCTATAATTCACCCCTCCACTTT. Residues: CASSLAVASSYNSPLHF.

Only one count was recorded for this clone. The J gene is TRBJ2-1, the V gene TRBV6-4; TRBD2 aligns across 7 bases. The V and J ends lost 6 bases and 4 bases, in that order; junction bases with no gene match: 9. CDR1 is MRHNA and CDR2 is SNTAGT in the germline V gene. The CDR3 sequence is 15 residues long. CDR3 in DNA: TGTGCCAGCAGCATAACTACCGGGGGGTACAATGAGCAGTTCTTC. Its protein product is CASSITTGGYNEQFF.

This clone was found once. The chain has TRBV19 and TRBJ2-6; D is unresolved. The length of the CDR3 is 13 residues. V was pared by 7 bases and J by 0 bases, with 4 bases between. Germline CDR1 LNHDA, CDR2 SQIVND (reference sequence). The CDR3 DNA is TGTGCCAGTACCCGCTCTGGGGCCAACGTCCTGACTTTC. Translation: CASTRSGANVLTF.

The chain carries TRBV6-4 and TRBJ1-1; D not resolved. The CDR3 is made up of 16 amino acids. With 0 bases removed from V and 4 bases from J, the gap between germline ends came to 15 bases. Germline lookup yields CDR1 MRHNA and CDR2 SNTAGT. The CDR3 region has the DNA TGTGCCAGCAGTGACTCGGGTCCAGTACGAAGCACTGAAGCTTTCTTT. Protein: CASSDSGPVRSTEAFF.

The gene calls are TRBV11-2 and TRBJ2-1; weak D call: TRBD2 (5 bases). The CDR3 is made up of 14 amino acids. Trimming shortened V by 2 bases and J by 9 bases, and 14 bases separated the two germline ends. Germline V lookup: CDR1 SGHAT, CDR2 FQNNGV. The CDR3 DNA is TGTGCCAGCAGCTTAACCTGGAGGTTGGGTGAGCAGTTCTTC. Translated, it gives CASSLTWRLGEQFF.

This rearrangement joins TRBV28 to TRBJ2-5, with TRBD1 identical over 9 bases. The V gene's germline CDR1 is MDHEN and CDR2 SYDVKM. The CDR3 loop spans 15 amino acids. Trimming cost V 7 bases and J 4 bases; bases outside gene matches: 10. CDR3 protein: CASNWDRDGLETQYF. The DNA of the CDR3 is TGTGCCAGCAATTGGGACAGGGACGGGCTAGAGACCCAGTACTTC.

The V gene is TRBV19, the J gene TRBJ2-1; tentatively, D is TRBD2 (5 bases). The germline V and J ends were trimmed by 3 bases and 4 bases, with 13 bases remaining between them. Germline V CDR1 and CDR2: LNHDA, SQIVND (reference sequence). The CDR3 is made up of 15 amino acids. The CDR3 loop reads CASSMGWGAYNEQFF. The DNA for the CDR3 is TGTGCCAGTAGTATGGGATGGGGAGCTTACAATGAGCAGTTCTTC.

The V and J genes are TRBV9 and TRBJ1-2; TRBD1 agrees at 8 bases. CDR1 is SGDLS, CDR2 YYNGEE, per germline. The V and J ends lost 0 bases and 7 bases, in that order; junction bases with no gene match: 5. This CDR3 contains 14 residues. The DNA of the CDR3 is TGTGCCAGCAGCGTAGGAGGGACAGGCCTTGGCTACACCTTC. Protein product: CASSVGGTGLGYTF.